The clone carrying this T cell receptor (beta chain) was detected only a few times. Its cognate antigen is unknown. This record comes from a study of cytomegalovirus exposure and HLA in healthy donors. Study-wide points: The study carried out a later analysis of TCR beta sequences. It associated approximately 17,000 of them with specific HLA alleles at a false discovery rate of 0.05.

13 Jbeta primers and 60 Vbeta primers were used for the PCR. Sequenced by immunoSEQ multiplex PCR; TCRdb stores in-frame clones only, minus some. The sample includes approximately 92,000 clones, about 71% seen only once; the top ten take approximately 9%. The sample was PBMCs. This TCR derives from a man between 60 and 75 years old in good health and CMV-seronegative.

CDR3 region: CASSEQGGDTQYF. CDR3 DNA sequence: TGTGCCAGCAGTGAACAGGGGGGAGATACGCAGTATTTT. The gene calls are TRBV6-1 and TRBJ2-3, with D perhaps matching TRBD1 (7 bases). Germline CDR1 and CDR2: MNHNS and SASEGT. Trimming cost V 2 bases and J 5 bases, with 8 bases left between them. This CDR3 region has 13 residues.